This T cell receptor beta chain was sequenced during a study of T cells after posttransplantation cyclophosphamide. Study-wide points: Recipient CMV seropositivity and CMV reactivation strongly tracked TRB clonality.

With regard to this clone: Antigen unknown.

The V end was cut by 4 bases, the J end by 11 bases, with 11 bases between. This CDR3 has 11 amino acids. Germline loops: CDR1 SNHLY, CDR2 FYNNEI. Repertoires were generated with immunoSEQ multiplex PCR, while TCRdb's copy carries only in-frame clones and drops some. The profile covers about 66,000 clones, with just over 90% appearing a single time and 3% taken by the ten largest. The chain combines TRBV2 with TRBJ1-2; D is uncertain. This sequence was found in a woman in her twenties or thirties in good health and a related stem cell transplant donor. The sample comprised PBMCs. The CDR3 here is CASSVAREYTF. CDR3 bases: TGTGCCAGCAGTGTGGCGAGGGAATACACCTTC.